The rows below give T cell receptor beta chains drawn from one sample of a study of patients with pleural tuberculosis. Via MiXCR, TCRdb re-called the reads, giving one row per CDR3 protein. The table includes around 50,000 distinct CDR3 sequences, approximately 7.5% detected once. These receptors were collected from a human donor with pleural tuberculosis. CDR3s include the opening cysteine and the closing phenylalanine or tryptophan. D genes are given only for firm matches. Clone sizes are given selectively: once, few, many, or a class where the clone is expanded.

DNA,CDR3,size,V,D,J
TGTGCCAGCAGCTGGACAGGGGGAAGGAATGAGCAGTTCTTC,CASSWTGGRNEQFF,many,TRBV11-1,TRBD1,TRBJ2-1
TGTGCCAGCAGCTTACGTTCCGGGAGTCTTAAGGCGGACGAGCAGTACTTC,CASSLRSGSLKADEQYF,-,TRBV11-1,-,TRBJ2-7
TGTGCCAGCAGCTTAAACCACCAAGAGACCCAGTACTTC,CASSLNHQETQYF,many,TRBV11-2,-,TRBJ2-5
TGTGCCACCAGTGATTTGAGGGTCGGGACTTCTCAGTTCTTC,CATSDLRVGTSQFF,many,TRBV24-1,-,TRBJ2-1
TGTGCCAGCAGTGAAGGGGCGGATCGCACAGATACGCAGTATTTT,CASSEGADRTDTQYF,-,TRBV2,-,TRBJ2-3
TGCGCCAGCAGTGATTCGGGACTAGCGGGAGTATCTTCCGAGCAGTACTTC,CASSDSGLAGVSSEQYF,many,TRBV10-1,TRBD2,TRBJ2-7
TGCAGTGCCAAGCGGACCACAGATACGCAGTATTTT,CSAKRTTDTQYF,many,TRBV20-1,-,TRBJ2-3
TGCAGCGTTGAACAGGGTGCACAAGAGACCCAGTACTTC,CSVEQGAQETQYF,-,TRBV29-1,-,TRBJ2-5
TGCAGCGTTACAAACCGGGACAGGGTCTATGGCTACACCTTC,CSVTNRDRVYGYTF,-,TRBV29-1,TRBD1,TRBJ1-2
TGTGCCTCTTCCTCTAGCGGGGGCAATGAGCAGTTCTTC,CASSSSGGNEQFF,many,TRBV12-3/TRBV12-4,TRBD2,TRBJ2-1
TGCAGCGTTGATGGAACGCGGACAGGGGTGTACAATGAGCAGTTCTTC,CSVDGTRTGVYNEQFF,-,TRBV29-1,TRBD1,TRBJ2-1
TGTGCCATCAGTGGTGGCAGCACAGATACGCAGTATTTT,CAISGGSTDTQYF,many,TRBV10-3,-,TRBJ2-3
TGTGCCAGCAGCCAGGGGGTAGCGGGAGGGAACATTCAGTACTTC,CASSQGVAGGNIQYF,many,TRBV3-1,TRBD2,TRBJ2-4
TGTGCCAGCAGTAAACTAGCGGGGGTGTACAATGAGCAGTTCTTC,CASSKLAGVYNEQFF,many,TRBV6-1,TRBD2,TRBJ2-1
TGTGCTAGCAGCCCGCACAGGGGCTTTTGTCAGCCCCAGCATTTT,CASSPHRGFCQPQHF,many,TRBV7-6,TRBD1,TRBJ1-5
TGTGCCATCAGTGAGTCGTCGGAACAGCCCCAGCATTTT,CAISESSEQPQHF,many,TRBV10-3,-,TRBJ1-5
TGTGCTAGTGGTTTGGCCCAAGAGACCCAGTACTTC,CASGLAQETQYF,many,TRBV12-5,-,TRBJ2-5
TGTGCCAGCAGCTCGACAGGGGGGGAGAACACTGAAGCTTTCTTT,CASSSTGGENTEAFF,many,TRBV11-2,TRBD1,TRBJ1-1
TGTGCCAGCAACTTGTTGGGACAGGGGAACAATGAGCAGTTCTTC,CASNLLGQGNNEQFF,many,TRBV5-2,-,TRBJ2-1
TGCAGTGCACAGGGAGGCCCAACTAGCACAGATACGCAGTATTTT,CSAQGGPTSTDTQYF,many,TRBV20-1,-,TRBJ2-3
TGTGCCAGCAGCCAGTGGAACACAGATACGCAGTATTTT,CASSQWNTDTQYF,many,TRBV14,-,TRBJ2-3
TGTGCCAGCAGCTTAGACGGGCCAGAAATCTATGGCTACACCTTC,CASSLDGPEIYGYTF,-,TRBV11-1,-,TRBJ1-2
TGTGCCAGCAGCAAGACAGGGGAGGGGCCTGAAGCTTTCTTT,CASSKTGEGPEAFF,many,TRBV11-2,TRBD1,TRBJ1-1
TGTGCCAGCAGTTTGCTTGGGGGCTCTGGAAACACCATATATTTT,CASSLLGGSGNTIYF,many,TRBV27,-,TRBJ1-3
TGTGCCAGCAGCCCCTCATGGACGGAAAATTCACCCCTCCACTTT,CASSPSWTENSPLHF,many,TRBV12-3/TRBV12-4,-,TRBJ1-6
TGTGCCAGCAGCTCCTCATCAATGAACACTGAAGCTTTCTTT,CASSSSSMNTEAFF,many,TRBV11-2,-,TRBJ1-1
TGCAGTATTACTAGCGGGAGTGCATCCTACGAGCAGTACTTC,CSITSGSASYEQYF,few,TRBV20-1,TRBD2,TRBJ2-7